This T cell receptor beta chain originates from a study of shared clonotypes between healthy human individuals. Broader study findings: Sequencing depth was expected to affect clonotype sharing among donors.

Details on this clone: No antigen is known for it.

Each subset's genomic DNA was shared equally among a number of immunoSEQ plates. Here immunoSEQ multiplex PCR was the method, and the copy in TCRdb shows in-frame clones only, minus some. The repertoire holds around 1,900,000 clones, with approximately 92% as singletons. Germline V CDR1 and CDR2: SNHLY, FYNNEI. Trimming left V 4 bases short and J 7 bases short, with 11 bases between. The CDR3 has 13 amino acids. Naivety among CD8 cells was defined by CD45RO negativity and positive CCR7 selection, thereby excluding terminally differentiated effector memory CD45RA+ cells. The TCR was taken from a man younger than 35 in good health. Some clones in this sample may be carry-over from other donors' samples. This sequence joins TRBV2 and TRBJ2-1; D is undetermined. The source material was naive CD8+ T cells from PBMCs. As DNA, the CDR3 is TGTGCCAGCAGTGCTGGGGTGTGGAATGAGCAGTTCTTC. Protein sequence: CASSAGVWNEQFF.